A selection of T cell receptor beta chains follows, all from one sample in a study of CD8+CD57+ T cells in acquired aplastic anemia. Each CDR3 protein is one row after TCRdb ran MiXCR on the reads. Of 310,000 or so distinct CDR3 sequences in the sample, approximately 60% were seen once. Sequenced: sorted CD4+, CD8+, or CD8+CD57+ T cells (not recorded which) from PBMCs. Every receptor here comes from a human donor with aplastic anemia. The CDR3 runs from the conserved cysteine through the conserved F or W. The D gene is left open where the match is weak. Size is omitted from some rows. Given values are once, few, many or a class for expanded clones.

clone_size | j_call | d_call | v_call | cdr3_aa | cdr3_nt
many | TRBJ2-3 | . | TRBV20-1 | CSARKEQLDTQYF | TGCAGTGCTAGAAAGGAGCAACTAGATACGCAGTATTTT
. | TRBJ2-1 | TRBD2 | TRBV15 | CATSGGRVNEQFF | TGTGCCACCAGCGGAGGGAGGGTCAATGAGCAGTTCTTC
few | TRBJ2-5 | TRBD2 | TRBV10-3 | CAITASGAKETQYF | TGTGCCATCACGGCTAGCGGGGCAAAAGAGACCCAGTACTTC
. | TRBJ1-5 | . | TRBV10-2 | CASSPGGQAVVYQPQHF | TGCGCCAGCAGTCCGGGAGGGCAGGCCGTGGTTTATCAGCCCCAGCATTTT
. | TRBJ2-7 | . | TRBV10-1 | CANTDADVLSYEQYF | TGCGCCAACACGGACGCCGACGTACTCTCCTACGAGCAGTACTTC
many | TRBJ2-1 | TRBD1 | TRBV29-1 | CSVPGTGGLEQFF | TGCAGCGTCCCCGGGACAGGGGGTCTTGAGCAGTTCTTC
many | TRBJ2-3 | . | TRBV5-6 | CASSRPLLDTQYF | TGTGCCAGCAGCCGTCCCCTGTTGGATACGCAGTATTTT
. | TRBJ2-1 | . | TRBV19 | CVSSIEGQKQFF | TGCGTCAGTAGTATAGAGGGACAAAAGCAGTTCTTC
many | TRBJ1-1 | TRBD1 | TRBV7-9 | CASSKGQVNTEAFF | TGTGCCAGCAGCAAGGGACAGGTGAACACTGAAGCTTTCTTT
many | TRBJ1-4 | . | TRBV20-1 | CSARSGAENEKLFF | TGCAGTGCTAGATCAGGGGCCGAGAATGAAAAACTGTTTTTT
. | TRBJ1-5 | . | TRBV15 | CATSRGDKGLGNQPQHF | TGTGCCACCAGCAGAGGGGACAAGGGGCTGGGCAATCAGCCCCAGCATTTT
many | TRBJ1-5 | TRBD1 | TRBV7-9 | CASSFGTGSNQPQHF | TGTGCCAGCAGCTTCGGGACAGGGAGCAATCAGCCCCAGCATTTT
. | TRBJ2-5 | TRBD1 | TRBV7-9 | CASGVGQQETQYF | TGTGCCAGCGGCGTGGGACAGCAAGAGACCCAGTACTTC
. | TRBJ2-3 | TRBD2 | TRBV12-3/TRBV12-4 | CASREWGGGISTDTQYF | TGTGCCAGCAGGGAGTGGGGCGGGGGGATTAGCACAGATACGCAGTATTTT
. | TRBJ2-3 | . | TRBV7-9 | CAPSTDTQYF | TGTGCCCCTAGCACAGATACGCAGTATTTT
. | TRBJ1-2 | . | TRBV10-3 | CAISPEGNYGYTF | TGTGCCATCAGTCCGGAGGGTAACTATGGCTACACCTTC
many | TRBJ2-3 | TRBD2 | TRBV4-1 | CASSLSPGLGTDTQYF | TGCGCCAGCAGCCTATCCCCCGGACTAGGCACAGATACGCAGTATTTT
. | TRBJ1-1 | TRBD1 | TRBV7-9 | CASSFGQGRVNTEAFF | TGTGCCAGCAGTTTTGGACAGGGCCGGGTGAACACTGAAGCTTTCTTT
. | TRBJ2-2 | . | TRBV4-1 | CASSQDSATGTTGELFF | TGTGCCAGCAGCCAAGATTCCGCGACAGGCACCACCGGGGAGCTGTTTTTT
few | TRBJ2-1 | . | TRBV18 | CASSPVAGTYNEQFF | TGTGCCAGCTCACCCGTTGCGGGGACCTACAATGAGCAGTTCTTC
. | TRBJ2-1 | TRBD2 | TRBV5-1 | CASSLSSGRAGSYNEQFF | TGCGCCAGCAGCTTGAGTAGCGGGAGGGCGGGGTCGTACAATGAGCAGTTCTTC
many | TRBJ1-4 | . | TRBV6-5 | CASSYSNSEGKLFF | TGTGCCAGCAGTTACTCGAATAGTGAAGGAAAACTGTTTTTT
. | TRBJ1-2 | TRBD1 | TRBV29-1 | CSVAGTGGSLGYTF | TGCAGCGTCGCTGGGACAGGGGGATCGCTGGGCTACACCTTC
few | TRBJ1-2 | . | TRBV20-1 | CSALADFNYGYTF | TGCAGTGCTTTGGCCGACTTTAACTATGGCTACACCTTC
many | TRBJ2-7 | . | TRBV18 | CASSRGTYEQYF | TGTGCCAGCTCACGAGGAACCTACGAGCAGTACTTC
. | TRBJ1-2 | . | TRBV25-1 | CASSEYRGSGYTF | TGTGCCAGCAGTGAATATAGGGGGAGCGGCTACACCTTC
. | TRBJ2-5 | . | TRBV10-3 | CASSAGPQETQYF | TGTGCCAGCAGTGCGGGGCCCCAAGAGACCCAGTACTTC
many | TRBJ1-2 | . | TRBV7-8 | CASSLGSGSVTF | TGTGCCAGCAGCTTAGGGTCCGGGAGCGTGACCTTC
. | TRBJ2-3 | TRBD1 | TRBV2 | CARESGQGHDTQYF | TGTGCCAGAGAATCGGGACAGGGGCACGATACGCAGTATTTT
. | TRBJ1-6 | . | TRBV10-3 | CAIRGPLDSPLHF | TGTGCCATCAGGGGACCCCTGGATTCACCCCTCCACTTT
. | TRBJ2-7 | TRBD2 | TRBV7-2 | CASSLRGLAGEQYF | TGTGCCAGCAGCCTAAGGGGACTAGCGGGGGAGCAGTACTTC
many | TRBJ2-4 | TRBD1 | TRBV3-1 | CASSHIQGPSYF | TGTGCCAGCAGCCACATACAGGGGCCGTCGTACTTC
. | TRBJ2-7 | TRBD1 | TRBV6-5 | CASSYSPQGAVYEQYF | TGTGCCAGCAGTTACTCGCCACAGGGGGCCGTCTACGAGCAGTACTTC
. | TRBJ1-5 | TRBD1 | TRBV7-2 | CASSGDRGQRQPQHF | TGTGCCAGCAGCGGCGACAGGGGGCAGAGACAGCCCCAGCATTTT
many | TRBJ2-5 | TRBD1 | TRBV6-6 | CASIRQGTAETQYF | TGTGCCAGCATCCGACAGGGAACGGCGGAGACCCAGTACTTC
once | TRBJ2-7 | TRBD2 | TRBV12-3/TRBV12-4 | CASRGTSAYEQYF | TGTGCCAGCAGGGGGACTAGCGCCTACGAGCAGTACTTC
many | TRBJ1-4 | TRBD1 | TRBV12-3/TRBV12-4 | CASSLGQGVEKLFF | TGTGCCAGCAGTTTAGGACAGGGGGTTGAAAAACTGTTTTTT
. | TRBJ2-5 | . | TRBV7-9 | CASSLGERGTQYF | TGTGCCAGCAGCTTAGGTGAAAGAGGGACCCAGTACTTC
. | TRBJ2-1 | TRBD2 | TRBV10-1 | CASSERKLAGGKYNEQFF | TGCGCCAGCAGTGAGCGGAAGCTAGCGGGAGGAAAATACAATGAGCAGTTCTTC
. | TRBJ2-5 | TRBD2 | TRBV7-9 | CASSARGGRRQETQYF | TGTGCCAGCAGCGCCCGGGGGGGGCGTAGGCAAGAGACCCAGTACTTC
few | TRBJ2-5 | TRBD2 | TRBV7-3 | CASSQSGGAAETQYF | TGTGCCAGCAGCCAGAGCGGGGGGGCGGCGGAGACCCAGTACTTC
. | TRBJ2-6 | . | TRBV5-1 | CASSLSPPTANVLTF | TGCGCCAGCAGCTTGTCCCCACCGACGGCCAACGTCCTGACTTTC
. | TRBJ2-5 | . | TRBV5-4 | CASSLATRNRETQYF | TGTGCCAGCAGCCTGGCGACTAGGAACCGGGAGACCCAGTACTTC
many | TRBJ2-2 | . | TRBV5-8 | CASSLSYGSGELFF | TGTGCCAGCAGCTTGTCTTACGGATCCGGGGAGCTGTTTTTT
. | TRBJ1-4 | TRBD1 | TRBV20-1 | CSALHPGGEKLFF | TGCAGTGCTCTACACCCAGGGGGTGAAAAACTGTTTTTT
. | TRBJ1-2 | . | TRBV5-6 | CASSLGQALPYGYTF | TGTGCCAGCAGCTTGGGACAGGCGTTACCCTATGGCTACACCTTC
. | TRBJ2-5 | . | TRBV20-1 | CSARALYRGVQETQYF | TGCAGTGCTAGGGCACTGTACCGTGGGGTGCAAGAGACCCAGTACTTC
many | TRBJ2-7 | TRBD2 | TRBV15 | CATSRDPLAGGHEQYF | TGTGCCACCAGCAGAGATCCGCTAGCGGGGGGCCACGAGCAGTACTTC
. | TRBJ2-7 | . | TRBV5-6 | CASSSTGSLTEQYF | TGTGCCAGCAGCTCTACAGGGTCCCTTACCGAGCAGTACTTC